This T cell receptor (beta chain) was documented in a study of STAT3 mutations in large granular lymphocyte leukemia. Regarding this clone: The antigen remains undetermined.

Data came from immunoSEQ multiplex PCR; TCRdb stores just in-frame clones and leaves some out. Of about 5,200 clones listed, about two thirds are singletons. Study-wide results and caveats: In T-cell large granular lymphocyte leukemia, about half of patients showed multiple immunodominant subclonotypes.

The junction had 8 bases not matched to a gene; V was cut back by 5 bases and J by 1 base. Germline V gene sequence: CDR1 SEHNR, CDR2 FQNEAQ (reference sequence). The CDR3 length is 16 residues. The receptor's source is a human donor with T large granular lymphocyte leukemia. Some clones in this sample may be carry-over from other donors' samples. V is TRBV7-9 and J is TRBJ2-3; 8 nucleotides agree with TRBD2. The sample consisted of PBMCs. The CDR3 nucleotides read TGTGCCAGCAGCCAAACGGGACTAGAGCGCACAGATACGCAGTATTTT. It codes for CASSQTGLERTDTQYF. The full variable domain, in which reference TRBV7-9 and TRBJ2-3 provide the parts outside the CDR3, is DTGVSQNPRHKITKRGQNVTFRCDPISEHNRLYWYRQTLGQGPEFLTYFQNEAQLEKSRLLSDRFSAERPKGSFSTLEIQRTEQGDSAMYLCASSQTGLERTDTQYFGPGTRLTVL.